The rows below give T cell receptor beta chains drawn from one sample of a study of blood T cell repertoires in COVID-19. Data came from immunoSEQ multiplex PCR; TCRdb stores just in-frame clones and leaves some out. The sample records about 50,000 clones, roughly 88% being singletons. What was sequenced was peripheral blood. The receptors here all came from a human donor with active COVID-19. The donor label of this sample is uncertain. Each CDR3 is given with its conserved first and last residue. The order of the fields is V gene, clone size, D gene, J gene, CDR3 DNA, CDR3 protein. The D gene is left open where the match is weak. The size field is filled for only some rows; it gives once, few, many or a size class.

V gene: TRBV11-1; clone size: -; D gene: -; J gene: TRBJ2-7; CDR3 DNA: TGTGCCAGCAGCTTAGGAGAATTTACCTACGAGCAGTACTTC; CDR3 protein: CASSLGEFTYEQYF
V gene: TRBV6-5; clone size: -; D gene: TRBD1; J gene: TRBJ1-3; CDR3 DNA: TGTGCCAGCAGTTACACACAGGGGTCTACAGGAAACACCATATATTTT; CDR3 protein: CASSYTQGSTGNTIYF
V gene: TRBV6-6; clone size: -; D gene: -; J gene: TRBJ1-6; CDR3 DNA: TGTGCCAGCAGTTACTCTGGGGCAGGGGCAACTTCACCCCTCCACTTT; CDR3 protein: CASSYSGAGATSPLHF
V gene: TRBV27; clone size: -; D gene: -; J gene: TRBJ2-7; CDR3 DNA: TGTGCCAGCAGACGGGGTGCGTACTACGAGCAGTACTTC; CDR3 protein: CASRRGAYYEQYF
V gene: TRBV19; clone size: -; D gene: TRBD2; J gene: TRBJ2-3; CDR3 DNA: TGTGCCAGTAGCCGGGGGGACGTCACAGATACGCAGTATTTT; CDR3 protein: CASSRGDVTDTQYF
V gene: TRBV5-1; clone size: few; D gene: TRBD1; J gene: TRBJ2-3; CDR3 DNA: TGCGCCAGCAGCTTGGAAGGGGGCTATGGCACAGATACGCAGTATTTT; CDR3 protein: CASSLEGGYGTDTQYF
V gene: TRBV27; clone size: -; D gene: TRBD1; J gene: TRBJ1-2; CDR3 DNA: TGTGCCAGCAGTTTAGTGTTCCGGACAGGGCTTATTGATGGCTACACCTTC; CDR3 protein: CASSLVFRTGLIDGYTF
V gene: TRBV28; clone size: -; D gene: -; J gene: TRBJ1-5; CDR3 DNA: TGTGCCAGCAGTTCCCGTCAGCCCCAGCATTTT; CDR3 protein: CASSSRQPQHF
V gene: TRBV5-4; clone size: -; D gene: TRBD2; J gene: TRBJ2-7; CDR3 DNA: TGTGCCAGCAGCGACCGGACTAGTGGCTACGAGCAGTACTTC; CDR3 protein: CASSDRTSGYEQYF
V gene: TRBV11-3; clone size: -; D gene: -; J gene: TRBJ2-3; CDR3 DNA: TGTGCCAGCAGCTCCGGTCTGGGGCTAGATACGCAGTATTTT; CDR3 protein: CASSSGLGLDTQYF
V gene: TRBV9; clone size: -; D gene: TRBD2; J gene: TRBJ2-7; CDR3 DNA: TGTGCCAGCAGCGCATCCGGGACTAGCGCTTACGAGCAGTACTTC; CDR3 protein: CASSASGTSAYEQYF
V gene: TRBV29-1; clone size: -; D gene: TRBD1; J gene: TRBJ2-1; CDR3 DNA: TGCAGCGTTGAAGATAGCAGGGGGCGGGATGAGCAGTTCTTC; CDR3 protein: CSVEDSRGRDEQFF
V gene: TRBV9; clone size: -; D gene: TRBD2; J gene: TRBJ2-1; CDR3 DNA: TGTGCCAGCAGCTCGGCCGGGACTAGCGGGACCAATGAGCAGTTCTTC; CDR3 protein: CASSSAGTSGTNEQFF
V gene: TRBV7-2; clone size: -; D gene: -; J gene: TRBJ2-7; CDR3 DNA: TGTGCCAGCAGCTTAGCGGCTGGGGCCTTGGGCGAGCAGTACTTC; CDR3 protein: CASSLAAGALGEQYF
V gene: TRBV28; clone size: -; D gene: TRBD1; J gene: TRBJ2-7; CDR3 DNA: TGTGCCAGCAGTTCGTTCACAGGGGGCTACGAGCAGTACTTC; CDR3 protein: CASSSFTGGYEQYF
V gene: TRBV14; clone size: -; D gene: TRBD1; J gene: TRBJ1-4; CDR3 DNA: TGTGCCAGCAGCCCACACAGGGGGAAGGAAAAACTGTTTTTT; CDR3 protein: CASSPHRGKEKLFF
V gene: TRBV4-1; clone size: -; D gene: TRBD1; J gene: TRBJ2-7; CDR3 DNA: TGCGCCAGCAGCACCGGACAGGGGGCTGGCGAGCAGTACTTC; CDR3 protein: CASSTGQGAGEQYF
V gene: TRBV11-2; clone size: -; D gene: TRBD1; J gene: TRBJ2-3; CDR3 DNA: TGTGCCAGCAGCCTAAACAGGGGGTGGGGTACAGATACGCAGTATTTT; CDR3 protein: CASSLNRGWGTDTQYF
V gene: TRBV9; clone size: -; D gene: -; J gene: TRBJ2-4; CDR3 DNA: TGTGCCAGCAGCGTCCGAGCGGATACCATTCAGTACTTC; CDR3 protein: CASSVRADTIQYF
V gene: TRBV10-3; clone size: -; D gene: -; J gene: TRBJ2-5; CDR3 DNA: TGTGCCATCAGTGACTCCAGGGGTGGTGAGACCCAGTACTTC; CDR3 protein: CAISDSRGGETQYF
V gene: TRBV12-2; clone size: -; D gene: -; J gene: TRBJ2-1; CDR3 DNA: TGTGCAAGTCGCTTAGCGCCGAGGCTAGCGGGGGACCGTGAGCAGTTCTTC; CDR3 protein: CASRLAPRLAGDREQFF
V gene: TRBV7-3; clone size: -; D gene: -; J gene: TRBJ2-1; CDR3 DNA: TGTGCCAGCAGCTTAGACTCGAGCTCCTACAATGAGCAGTTCTTC; CDR3 protein: CASSLDSSSYNEQFF
V gene: TRBV6-5; clone size: -; D gene: -; J gene: TRBJ2-3; CDR3 DNA: TGTGCCAGCTCCGGGAGCACAGATACGCAGTATTTT; CDR3 protein: CASSGSTDTQYF
V gene: TRBV10-3; clone size: -; D gene: TRBD2; J gene: TRBJ2-1; CDR3 DNA: TGTGCCATCAGTGAATCGAGCGGGGGGGTAAATGAGCAGTTCTTC; CDR3 protein: CAISESSGGVNEQFF
V gene: TRBV19; clone size: -; D gene: -; J gene: TRBJ2-2; CDR3 DNA: TGTGCCAGTAGTATACGGGACAAGGTTGGGGACACCGGGGAGCTGTTTTTT; CDR3 protein: CASSIRDKVGDTGELFF
V gene: TRBV7-9; clone size: -; D gene: -; J gene: TRBJ2-2; CDR3 DNA: TGTGCCAGCAGCCTTAGCGGCACCGGGGAGCTGTTTTTT; CDR3 protein: CASSLSGTGELFF
V gene: TRBV4-2; clone size: -; D gene: TRBD2; J gene: TRBJ2-5; CDR3 DNA: TGTGCCAGCAGCCCAGGGACTAGCGGGGGCGGTCAAGAGACCCAGTACTTC; CDR3 protein: CASSPGTSGGGQETQYF
V gene: TRBV9; clone size: -; D gene: TRBD2; J gene: TRBJ2-3; CDR3 DNA: TGTGCCAGCAGCGTAGGGACTAGCGGGGGACCGCAGTATTTT; CDR3 protein: CASSVGTSGGPQYF
V gene: TRBV19; clone size: -; D gene: -; J gene: TRBJ2-1; CDR3 DNA: TGTGCCAGTAGTATACGCAATGAGCAGTTCTTC; CDR3 protein: CASSIRNEQFF
V gene: TRBV10-3; clone size: -; D gene: -; J gene: TRBJ1-1; CDR3 DNA: TGTGCCATCGGAGGAGGGGCTCAGAACACTGAAGCTTTCTTT; CDR3 protein: CAIGGGAQNTEAFF
V gene: TRBV3-1/TRBV3-2; clone size: -; D gene: -; J gene: TRBJ2-7; CDR3 DNA: TGTGCCAGCAGCCAGACCGGACTCCCGACCTACGAGCAGTACTTC; CDR3 protein: CASSQTGLPTYEQYF
V gene: TRBV11-3; clone size: -; D gene: TRBD1; J gene: TRBJ2-3; CDR3 DNA: TGTGCCAGCAGCTCGGGACAGGGGGCGGTCACAGATACGCAGTATTTT; CDR3 protein: CASSSGQGAVTDTQYF
V gene: TRBV5-5; clone size: -; D gene: -; J gene: TRBJ2-7; CDR3 DNA: TGTGCCAGCAGCTTTTCCGCGGGATACGAGCAGTACTTC; CDR3 protein: CASSFSAGYEQYF
V gene: TRBV7-2; clone size: -; D gene: TRBD2; J gene: TRBJ2-1; CDR3 DNA: TGTGCCAGCAGCTTAGCGAGCGGGGGGGGTTACAATGAGCAGTTCTTC; CDR3 protein: CASSLASGGGYNEQFF
V gene: TRBV6-2/TRBV6-3; clone size: -; D gene: -; J gene: TRBJ2-1; CDR3 DNA: TGTGCCAGCAGTTACTCGTGGGCTGAGCAGTTCTTC; CDR3 protein: CASSYSWAEQFF
V gene: TRBV6-5; clone size: -; D gene: TRBD2; J gene: TRBJ2-3; CDR3 DNA: TGTGCCAGCAGTTACGGGCCGGCGGGGGCAGATACGCAGTATTTT; CDR3 protein: CASSYGPAGADTQYF
V gene: TRBV24-1; clone size: -; D gene: -; J gene: TRBJ2-7; CDR3 DNA: TGTGCCACCAGTGACCCGATAGCCTACGAGCAGTACTTC; CDR3 protein: CATSDPIAYEQYF
V gene: TRBV19; clone size: -; D gene: -; J gene: TRBJ1-2; CDR3 DNA: TGTGCCAGTAGTATAGGGACAGTGTATGGCTACACCTTC; CDR3 protein: CASSIGTVYGYTF
V gene: TRBV6-2/TRBV6-3; clone size: -; D gene: -; J gene: TRBJ1-5; CDR3 DNA: TGTGCCAGCAGTTCCCGGGACAAGTTGTGGCATTTT; CDR3 protein: CASSSRDKLWHF
V gene: TRBV7-2; clone size: once; D gene: -; J gene: TRBJ1-1; CDR3 DNA: TGTGCCAGCAGCTTTTTGAGTGTTAGGAACACTGAAGCTTTCTTT; CDR3 protein: CASSFLSVRNTEAFF
V gene: TRBV5-1; clone size: -; D gene: -; J gene: TRBJ2-5; CDR3 DNA: TGCGCCAGCAGCTTGCGAGGCCAAGAGACCCAGTACTTC; CDR3 protein: CASSLRGQETQYF
V gene: TRBV25-1; clone size: -; D gene: -; J gene: TRBJ2-1; CDR3 DNA: TGTGCCAGCACCACAGGGGAAGGGGGGTACAATGAGCAGTTCTTC; CDR3 protein: CASTTGEGGYNEQFF
V gene: TRBV10-3; clone size: -; D gene: -; J gene: TRBJ1-2; CDR3 DNA: TGTGCCATCAACGATATAGATCCGGGGTATGGCTACACCTTC; CDR3 protein: CAINDIDPGYGYTF
V gene: TRBV2; clone size: -; D gene: TRBD1; J gene: TRBJ2-7; CDR3 DNA: TGTGCCAGCGGGCAGGGGGACGAGCAGTACTTC; CDR3 protein: CASGQGDEQYF
V gene: TRBV20-1; clone size: once; D gene: TRBD1; J gene: TRBJ1-1; CDR3 DNA: TGCAGTGCTTCAGGACAGGGGGCAACCTTCTTT; CDR3 protein: CSASGQGATFF
V gene: TRBV11-2; clone size: -; D gene: TRBD2; J gene: TRBJ2-1; CDR3 DNA: TGTGCCAGCAGCTTATTTAGATTGGGAGGGAATGAGCAGTTCTTC; CDR3 protein: CASSLFRLGGNEQFF
V gene: TRBV2; clone size: -; D gene: TRBD1; J gene: TRBJ1-4; CDR3 DNA: TGTGCCAGCAGTGAAAGAGGGACAGTTCGAGGAGAAAAACTGTTTTTT; CDR3 protein: CASSERGTVRGEKLFF
V gene: TRBV20-1; clone size: -; D gene: TRBD2; J gene: TRBJ2-1; CDR3 DNA: TGCAGTGCTAGTCGGACTAGCTCTGAGCAGTTCTTC; CDR3 protein: CSASRTSSEQFF
V gene: TRBV7-7; clone size: -; D gene: -; J gene: TRBJ2-1; CDR3 DNA: TGTGCTAGCAGCTCTTCGTTGTACAATGAGCAGTTCTTC; CDR3 protein: CASSSSLYNEQFF
V gene: TRBV3-1/TRBV3-2; clone size: -; D gene: -; J gene: TRBJ1-5; CDR3 DNA: TGTGCCAGCAGCTGGTCAGGGAGCAATCAGCCCCAGCATTTT; CDR3 protein: CASSWSGSNQPQHF
V gene: TRBV9; clone size: once; D gene: TRBD2; J gene: TRBJ2-1; CDR3 DNA: TGTGCCAGCAGCAAACGAACTAGCGGGAGGGCCCGCAATGAGCAGTTCTTC; CDR3 protein: CASSKRTSGRARNEQFF
V gene: TRBV28; clone size: -; D gene: -; J gene: TRBJ1-5; CDR3 DNA: TGTGCCAGCAGCCCCGGGGGTTGGGATCAGCCCCAGCATTTT; CDR3 protein: CASSPGGWDQPQHF
V gene: TRBV18; clone size: -; D gene: -; J gene: TRBJ2-7; CDR3 DNA: TGTGCCAGCTCACCATCGGGGGATTTATCCTACGAGCAGTACTTC; CDR3 protein: CASSPSGDLSYEQYF
V gene: TRBV29-1; clone size: -; D gene: TRBD1; J gene: TRBJ2-5; CDR3 DNA: TGCAGCGGCGGGACAGGGTACCAAGAGACCCAGTACTTC; CDR3 protein: CSGGTGYQETQYF
V gene: TRBV28; clone size: -; D gene: -; J gene: TRBJ2-7; CDR3 DNA: TGTGCCAGCAGTGACACCTACGAGCAGTACTTC; CDR3 protein: CASSDTYEQYF
V gene: TRBV5-4; clone size: -; D gene: -; J gene: TRBJ1-2; CDR3 DNA: TGTGCCAGCAGCTTGGCTCGGAGACAGCACTATGGCTACACCTTC; CDR3 protein: CASSLARRQHYGYTF
V gene: TRBV25-1; clone size: -; D gene: -; J gene: TRBJ1-3; CDR3 DNA: TGTGCAACAGGGAGCTACTCTGGAAACACCATATATTTT; CDR3 protein: CATGSYSGNTIYF
V gene: TRBV7-2; clone size: -; D gene: -; J gene: TRBJ1-1; CDR3 DNA: TGTGCCAGCAGCTTATATAGGGGTACTGAAGCTTTCTTT; CDR3 protein: CASSLYRGTEAFF